This T cell receptor (beta chain) was captured in a study of tumor-infiltrating lymphocytes in primary liver carcinoma. Study-wide results and limits: Each sample was bulk and unsorted; consequently, CD4+ and CD8+ repertoires were not compared. Overlap in tumor-adjacent and tumor-blood pairs fell below that of tumor region pairs.

Making TCR beta cDNA involved around 510 ng total RNA and a constant-region primer. Employing slightly modified ARM-PCR, three nested multiplex PCR rounds were run, and these gave rise to the TCR beta libraries. TCRdb redid the calling of the multiplex PCR reads with MiXCR, one entry per CDR3 protein. Of about 330,000 distinct CDR3 sequences detected, 65% appear once; the ten largest clones hold roughly 6.5%. This clonotype was recorded a few times. Its antigen is unknown. RNA isolated from unsorted whole blood supplied the blood RNA, with germline DNA also extracted. There were only treatment-naive patients, all with chronic HBV infection. The sequence came from a man aged 40-49 years with primary liver carcinoma and hepatitis B virus infection. Sequences were obtained from peripheral blood.

CDR3 bases: TGTGCCACCAGTCCGAGCGGGGCCAATGAGCAGTTCTTC. Translating gives CATSPSGANEQFF. The rearrangement joins TRBV24-1 to TRBJ2-1; 7 bases align to TRBD2. The germline V gene has CDR1 KGHDR and CDR2 SFDVKD. Unmatched junction bases numbered 4, after V lost 6 bases and J lost 6 bases. This CDR3 contains 13 residues.